The present T cell receptor (beta chain) was sequenced within a study of shared clonotypes between healthy human individuals. Study details: Ranging from 18 to 49 in age, donors were two women and three men.

Study processing details: Sequence data from immunoSEQ were junction-only and lacked quality scores; consequently, filtering differed. Assay: immunoSEQ multiplex PCR; the TCRdb copy retains only in-frame clones and omits some. V, J and clone size are those of that table, while D and trimming were read from the DNA. The table has hundreds of thousands of clones, over 65% seen once; the top ten hold about 1.7%. All of the donors resided in Nashville, Tennessee, and each was a Caucasian adult. Material: memory CD4+ T cells sorted from blood. Subset meaning: CD45RA-negative fraction. This TCR came from a woman in her twenties or thirties in good health.

The CDR3 loop is CASSSAAGAKGYTF. The CDR3 nucleotides are TGTGCCAGCAGTTCTGCAGCCGGGGCGAAAGGCTACACCTTC. The V call is TRBV6-6, the J call TRBJ1-2; D might be TRBD1 (5 bases). Trimming cost V 4 bases and J 8 bases, with 17 bases left between them. Germline CDR1 MNHNY, CDR2 SVGAGI (reference sequence). This CDR3 has 14 amino acids.